This TCR beta chain comes out of a study of T-cell reconstitution after alpha-beta-depleted transplantation in children. Unique molecular identifiers featured in how the TCRbeta library was prepared. TCRdb processed the PCR reads anew with MiXCR; each CDR3 protein has one entry. In the table there are roughly 350,000 distinct CDR3 sequences, under 13% of which are singletons. Germline V gene sequence: CDR1 SGHVS, CDR2 FQNEAQ. The J segment lost 8 bases and the V segment lost 1 base, leaving 10 bases of the junction unmatched. CDR3 length: 17 residues. Only a few counts were recorded for this clonotype.

This sequence was found in a human donor who donated a stem cell graft to a child with acute lymphoblastic leukemia. The sample consisted of PBMCs from the stem cell graft donor, taken from the stem cell graft. The genes are TRBV7-8 and TRBJ2-1; 11 bases align to TRBD1. CDR3: CASSLGVPDRGRYEQFF. The CDR3 bases are TGTGCCAGCAGCTTAGGAGTCCCGGACAGGGGGCGTTATGAGCAGTTCTTC. The complete variable domain, with remaining parts taken from reference TRBV7-8 and TRBJ2-1, reads GAGVSQSPRYKVAKRGQDVALRCDPISGHVSLFWYQQALGQGPEFLTYFQNEAQLDKSGLPSDRFFAERPEGSVSTLKIQRTQQEDSAVYLCASSLGVPDRGRYEQFFGPGTRLTVL.